This record concerns one T cell receptor beta chain sequence. RNA amounts of roughly 0.5 to 1 ug underwent reverse transcription with random hexamers. One entry per CDR3 protein results from TCRdb running MiXCR on the immunoSEQ multiplex PCR reads. The sample lists fewer than 150,000 distinct CDR3 sequences, approximately 93% occurring once. The source of the sample is a study of CD8 T cells in Susac syndrome. Controls were drawn from healthy donors and were matched for age and sex. TEMRA cells were enriched by FACS, and CD4+ and CD8+ T cells were negatively isolated. This CDR3 region has 16 residues. The ends were cut back, 5 bases at V and 1 base at J, with 15 bases in the middle.

The receptor was isolated from a human donor in good health. The sequencing input was CD8+ T cells from PBMCs. The V call is TRBV12-3 or TRBV12-4, the J call TRBJ2-4; possibly TRBD2 for D (5 bases). CDR3 sequence (DNA): TGTGCCAGCAGTCCTGGCGAGGGTGGGGCCAAAAACATTCAGTACTTC. Protein sequence: CASSPGEGGAKNIQYF.